The entry that follows covers one T cell receptor beta chain sequence. Its specific antigen is unknown. Base-call qualities are not available, and no considerably larger clone is one nucleotide away. To demonstrate the VDJtools post-analysis software, the study profiled TCR beta repertoires from the peripheral blood of around 13 young patients with multiple sclerosis. The multiple sclerosis patients were children and adolescents ranging in age from about 6 to 17 years. Library prep was done by PCR. Sequencing took place on an Illumina HiSeq 2500. To reduce PCR and sequencing biases, unique molecular identifiers were incorporated into the TCR beta cDNA libraries. Every 1 to 10 million input T cells yielded roughly 500,000 cDNA molecules, meaning each molecule approximated one T cell. The patient libraries were prepared and sequenced with the same protocol used for the earlier healthy control dataset. Samples belonging to the same batch were prepared together, multiplexed and sequenced on a shared HiSeq lane. From the authors' description of their analysis: Raw barcoded reads were processed with MIGEC, and single-read molecular identifier groups were discarded before consensus assembly and CDR3 extraction. Clonotype tables were post-analysed with VDJtools, and diversity was normalized by down-sampling all datasets to the smallest sample size. To correct batch-related cross-sample contamination, repertoire overlap clustering matched CDR3 amino acid sequences but not nucleotide sequences. Clones were called with MiXCR by TCRdb after fastp trimmed the public reads at Q25, and only in-frame beta chains were retained. Rows with a matching CDR3 protein are joined into one entry that keeps the most common DNA and genes. TCRdb's processing, not the authors', yielded these V and J calls. The table for this sample lists around 400,000 distinct CDR3 sequences; 39% of them were counted only once. The ten top clones hold around 8% of the sample.

This sample stems from a study of post-analysis software for immune sequencing data (dated by TCRdb to the mid-2010s). Regarding the study in general: Recorded disease courses included relapsing-remitting, secondary progressive and progressive-relapsing multiple sclerosis, with some patients lacking subtype annotation. A subset of samples was prepared in parallel using single-end sample barcoding, then pooled and co-amplified after Illumina adapter ligation. The multiple sclerosis patient repertoires were compared with 10 or so previously published healthy control repertoires from donors aged about 6 to 25 years.

General findings and caveats noted by the study authors: Significantly lower normalized Chao1 diversity was found in multiple sclerosis patients than in controls, suggesting substantial peripheral T-cell clonal expansion. Patients showed significantly higher frequencies than controls for about five TRBV segments, among them TRBV5-6, TRBV5-1 and TRBV20-1. The control group was slightly older than the multiple sclerosis patient group. Direct clustering with F measure revealed strong co-clustering of samples prepared in the same batch, which led to a batch-effect correction.

In the germline V gene, CDR1 corresponds to MDHEN and CDR2 to SYDVKM. The CDR3 runs 15 amino acids, cysteine and phenylalanine included. Only CDR3 DNA remains: 45 bases, in frame from the first base. The sequenced material came from blood. The V and J segments used are TRBV28 and TRBJ2-4; matching of 5 bases hints at TRBD2 as the D gene. The last part of the DNA fits TRBJ2-7 better; the J call may be wrong. This clonotype originated in a girl between 2 and 10 years old with multiple sclerosis. The CDR3 amino acid sequence is: CASSSTGIPGYEQYF. The nucleotide sequence reads TGTGCCAGCAGTTCCACCGGGATCCCGGGGTACGAGCAGTACTTC.